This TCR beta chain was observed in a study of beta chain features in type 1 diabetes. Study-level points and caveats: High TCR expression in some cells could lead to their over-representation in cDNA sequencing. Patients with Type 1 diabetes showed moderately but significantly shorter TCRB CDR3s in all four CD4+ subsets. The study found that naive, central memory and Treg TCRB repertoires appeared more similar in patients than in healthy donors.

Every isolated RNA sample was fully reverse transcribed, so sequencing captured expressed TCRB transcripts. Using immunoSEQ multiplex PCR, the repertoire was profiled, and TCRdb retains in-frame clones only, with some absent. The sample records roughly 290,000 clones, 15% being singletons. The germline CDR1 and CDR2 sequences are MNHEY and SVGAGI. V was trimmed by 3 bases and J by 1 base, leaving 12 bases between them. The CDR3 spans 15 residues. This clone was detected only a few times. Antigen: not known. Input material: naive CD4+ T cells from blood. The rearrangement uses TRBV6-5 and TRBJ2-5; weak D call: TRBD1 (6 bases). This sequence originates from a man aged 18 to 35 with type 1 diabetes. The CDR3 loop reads CASSYGGHGQETQYF. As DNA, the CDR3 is TGTGCCAGCAGTTATGGGGGACACGGCCAAGAGACCCAGTACTTC.